In its sample, the clone carrying this TCR beta chain was seen a few times. This record comes from a study of glioma-infiltrating T cells after dendritic cell vaccination. Study details: Autologous tumor lysate was loaded overnight onto monocyte-derived dendritic cells grown about seven days with IL-4 and GM-CSF.

Up to about 2 ug genomic DNA was used for TCRB CDR3 amplification. Primers: 60 V beta forward and 13 J beta reverse. TCRdb keeps only in-frame clones here, not all; method: immunoSEQ multiplex PCR. The sample consists of some 99,000 clones, 65% to 85% of them appearing once. Time point noted: after dendritic cell vaccination, including at tumor progression/relapse. None of the glioblastoma patients had an isocitrate dehydrogenase mutation. Germline CDR1 SNHLY, CDR2 FYNNEI. Trimming removed 6 bases at V and 6 bases at J, with 12 bases between. This CDR3 spans 12 amino acids. The chain links TRBV2 to TRBJ2-7, with D unresolved. The source was blood, collected after dendritic cell vaccination. This clonotype was obtained from a human donor with glioblastoma. The chain's CDR3 is CASRGDMREQYF. CDR3 nucleotide sequence: TGTGCCAGCAGGGGTGACATGCGCGAGCAGTACTTC.